The clone carrying this T cell receptor (beta chain) was recorded a few times. These data come from a study of CD8 T cells in ankylosing spondylitis. The CDR3 totals 14 residues. The V gene end was trimmed by 6 bases and the J gene end by 1 base; junction bases not matched to a gene: 5. CDR1 and CDR2 (germline): SGHRS, YFSETQ. TCRdb called the 5' RACE reads again in MiXCR, with one record for every CDR3 protein. The sample lists around 280,000 distinct CDR3 sequences, 15% to 25% occurring once. Sequenced material: blood, either unsorted or a sorted T cell fraction (not recorded which). This sequence joins TRBV5-1 and TRBJ2-5; 8 positions match TRBD2. This sequence was found in a male donor with ankylosing spondylitis or in good health (not recorded which). For the CDR3, the DNA is TGCGCCAGCACGGTGACTAGCGCCCAAGAGACCCAGTACTTC. Translation: CASTVTSAQETQYF.